A selection of T cell receptor beta chains follows, all from one sample in a study of blood T cell repertoires in COVID-19. Method: immunoSEQ multiplex PCR; TCRdb's copy keeps in-frame clones and lacks some. In the table there are about 170,000 clones, more than 65% of which are singletons. Sequenced: PBMCs or T cells enriched from blood (not recorded which). The receptor set was obtained from a man over 45 who had recovered from COVID-19. Each CDR3 is given with its conserved first and last residue. A D gene is named only where the DNA matches it firmly. Not every row has a clone size; where given, it reads once, few, many or a size class.

clone_size,j_call,d_call,v_call,cdr3_nt,cdr3_aa
NA,TRBJ2-2,NA,TRBV4-1,TGCGCCAGCAGCCAAGATAGTCTTTTGGTTGAGCCCGGGGAGCTGTTTTTT,CASSQDSLLVEPGELFF
NA,TRBJ1-2,NA,TRBV6-1,TGTGCCAGCAGTGAAGTTTTAGGGGGAGAGGGTGGCTACACCTTC,CASSEVLGGEGGYTF
few,TRBJ1-1,NA,TRBV5-1,TGCGCCAGCAGCTTGGCAGCCGGGGGGACTGAAGCTTTCTTT,CASSLAAGGTEAFF
NA,TRBJ1-2,NA,TRBV5-1,TGCGCCAGCAGCTTGCCCGGGATTAACTATGGCTACACCTTC,CASSLPGINYGYTF
NA,TRBJ1-5,NA,TRBV28,TGTGCCAGCTCCCCAGGGGGCAATCAGCCCCAGCATTTT,CASSPGGNQPQHF
NA,TRBJ2-7,NA,TRBV12-3/TRBV12-4,TGTGCCAGCAGGCCCTCGGGGGGCGGCGAGCAGTACTTC,CASRPSGGGEQYF
NA,TRBJ2-1,NA,TRBV11-1,TGTGCCAGCAGCCGTTGGGTCGGCCAGGACAATGAGCAGTTCTTC,CASSRWVGQDNEQFF
once,TRBJ1-1,NA,TRBV7-6,TGTGCCAGCAGCCCCGAGATTGGCACTGAAGCTTTCTTT,CASSPEIGTEAFF
NA,TRBJ1-3,NA,TRBV6-1,TGTGCCAGCAGTGAAGTACCGGGAAGCTCTGGAAACACCATATATTTT,CASSEVPGSSGNTIYF
once,TRBJ1-5,TRBD1,TRBV5-6,TGTGCCAGCAGCTTGTGGACAGGGAATCTGGGCAATCAGCCCCAGCATTTT,CASSLWTGNLGNQPQHF
many,TRBJ1-1,NA,TRBV9,TGTGCCAGCAGCGTAGAAATAGAGGACACTGAAGCTTTCTTT,CASSVEIEDTEAFF
NA,TRBJ2-3,TRBD2,TRBV25-1,TGTGCCAGCAGTCTGGCGGGGGGCACAGATACGCAGTATTTT,CASSLAGGTDTQYF
NA,TRBJ1-1,NA,TRBV5-1,TGCGCCAGCAGCCCTCGAGCACCGGACACTGAAGCTTTCTTT,CASSPRAPDTEAFF
NA,TRBJ2-2,NA,TRBV4-2,TGTGCCAGCAGCCAAGAAGCGGTCACCGGGGAGCTGTTTTTT,CASSQEAVTGELFF
NA,TRBJ1-5,NA,TRBV6-2/TRBV6-3,TGTGCCAGCAGTTACGAGACAGCGCGCAATCAGCCCCAGCATTTT,CASSYETARNQPQHF
NA,TRBJ1-6,TRBD1,TRBV6-5,TGTGCCACAAGCCGGGACAGGGTTTCACCCCTCCACTTT,CATSRDRVSPLHF
NA,TRBJ1-6,TRBD1,TRBV7-9,TGTGCCAGCAGCTTGTTAGACAGGGTCAGGTCACCCCTCCACTTT,CASSLLDRVRSPLHF
NA,TRBJ1-2,NA,TRBV28,TGTGCCAGCAGTTCCCTTAGCTATGGCTACACCTTC,CASSSLSYGYTF
NA,TRBJ1-5,NA,TRBV4-1,TGCGCCAGCAGCCAAACAGCGGCTCAGCCCCAGCATTTT,CASSQTAAQPQHF
NA,TRBJ1-2,TRBD1,TRBV30,TGTGCCTGGATTACAGGGGGCCGGGGCTACACCTTC,CAWITGGRGYTF
NA,TRBJ1-2,NA,TRBV7-2,TGTGCCAGCAGCTTAGCCGAGCACCAGGGGAAGAAGTATGGCTACACCTTC,CASSLAEHQGKKYGYTF
NA,TRBJ1-6,NA,TRBV11-3,TGTGCCAGCAGCCCCTACGGGGGGGTTGGGTCACCCCTCCACTTT,CASSPYGGVGSPLHF
NA,TRBJ2-1,NA,TRBV11-3,TGTGCCAGCAGCTTAGGTGCCGGAGCTGGCGATGAGCAGTTCTTC,CASSLGAGAGDEQFF
NA,TRBJ1-1,NA,TRBV19,TGTGCCAGTACCGGACAGACCATGAACACTGAAGCTTTCTTT,CASTGQTMNTEAFF
NA,TRBJ2-5,TRBD1,TRBV10-3,TGTGCCATCAGTGCCCTCGGGACAGGGCAAGAGACCCAGTACTTC,CAISALGTGQETQYF
NA,TRBJ1-5,TRBD1,TRBV30,TGTGCTTACGAGACAGGGCAGAATCAGCCCCAGCATTTT,CAYETGQNQPQHF
NA,TRBJ2-4,TRBD2,TRBV5-1,TGCGCCAGCAGCTCGGAAGCGGGGGGTAGAAACATTCAGTACTTC,CASSSEAGGRNIQYF
NA,TRBJ2-7,NA,TRBV5-8,TGTGCCAGCAGCCCCGGGGATAGCAGGGGAATCCACGAGCAGTACTTC,CASSPGDSRGIHEQYF
NA,TRBJ1-5,NA,TRBV27,TGTGCCAGCAGTTTATCGGGAGACGCCAGGAGGACCCAGCATTTT,CASSLSGDARRTQHF
NA,TRBJ1-1,NA,TRBV29-1,TGCAGCGTTGGGTCCACACGAGGGAGCACTGAAGCTTTCTTT,CSVGSTRGSTEAFF
once,TRBJ1-2,TRBD1,TRBV4-2,TGTGCCAGCAGTCCAAGCGGGGTAGGCCAGGGGGCGAATGGCTACACCTTC,CASSPSGVGQGANGYTF
NA,TRBJ1-2,TRBD1,TRBV6-6,TGTGCCAGCACACAGGGGGCTAACTATGGCTACACCTTC,CASTQGANYGYTF
NA,TRBJ1-5,NA,TRBV7-8,TGTGCCAGCAGCTTAGGGAGGAAAGATCAGCCCCAGCATTTT,CASSLGRKDQPQHF
few,TRBJ1-1,NA,TRBV6-5,TGTGCCAGCAGCGGACATAAGGTCGGGGCTTTCTTT,CASSGHKVGAFF
few,TRBJ2-7,NA,TRBV12-3/TRBV12-4,TGTGCCAGCAGTTACCCGGGCTCAGGGAAGTACTTC,CASSYPGSGKYF
NA,TRBJ1-2,NA,TRBV27,TGTGCCAGCAGTGTCTCGGGTCAACCGTCGTATGGCTACACCTTC,CASSVSGQPSYGYTF
NA,TRBJ2-1,NA,TRBV3-1/TRBV3-2,TGTGCCAGCAGCCAAGAATATGAGGCGAGGAGCTCCTACAATGAGCAGTTCTTC,CASSQEYEARSSYNEQFF
NA,TRBJ1-2,TRBD1,TRBV6-5,TGTGCCAGCAGTCAGGGGACAGTCGCTAACTATGGCTACACCTTC,CASSQGTVANYGYTF
many,TRBJ2-7,TRBD1,TRBV7-9,TGTGCCAGCAGCTCCGGTTTACAGGGGTACGAGCAGTACTTC,CASSSGLQGYEQYF
NA,TRBJ1-6,TRBD1,TRBV2,TGTGCCAGCCGGGGACAGGGTGGTTCACCCCTCCACTTT,CASRGQGGSPLHF
once,TRBJ2-3,TRBD2,TRBV11-3,TGTGCCAGCAGCGAGCGGGGGAAGTTCACAGATACGCAGTATTTT,CASSERGKFTDTQYF
NA,TRBJ2-5,NA,TRBV6-5,TGTGCCAGTTATCGGGAGACCCAGTACTTC,CASYRETQYF
NA,TRBJ1-2,NA,TRBV10-1,TGCGCCAGCAGTGACTTTAGTGATGGCTACACCTTC,CASSDFSDGYTF
NA,TRBJ1-6,TRBD1,TRBV24-1,TGTGCCACCAGTGAAACAGGGGTTTCACCCCTCCACTTT,CATSETGVSPLHF
once,TRBJ1-2,TRBD1,TRBV19,TGTGCCAGTAGTAGCAGGGGGAGCGCCTATGGCTACACCTTC,CASSSRGSAYGYTF
NA,TRBJ1-1,NA,TRBV4-1,TGCGCCAGCAGCCAAAGAGGAGGGATTGAAGCTTTCTTT,CASSQRGGIEAFF
NA,TRBJ1-1,NA,TRBV21-1,TGTGCCAGCAGCACCCAAGGTCGCAGGGTGGGAACTGAAGCTTTCTTT,CASSTQGRRVGTEAFF
NA,TRBJ2-1,NA,TRBV6-5,TGTGCCAGTTACTCCGGGATATCCCGTAATGAGCAGTTCTTC,CASYSGISRNEQFF
NA,TRBJ2-7,TRBD1,TRBV29-1,TGCAGCGTCTCCGGGACAGGGGTAGGGGAGTACTTC,CSVSGTGVGEYF
few,TRBJ1-2,NA,TRBV3-1/TRBV3-2,TGTGCCAGCAGCCAAGACCGAGTTTGGAACTATGGCTACACCTTC,CASSQDRVWNYGYTF
NA,TRBJ1-3,NA,TRBV4-2,TGTGCCAGCAGCCAAGAGGCGACACCCTCTGGAAACACCATATATTTT,CASSQEATPSGNTIYF
NA,TRBJ2-3,TRBD1,TRBV7-9,TGTGCCAGCAGCGTTCAGGGGGCGGTAGGGCGCACAGATACGCAGTATTTT,CASSVQGAVGRTDTQYF
NA,TRBJ1-2,TRBD1,TRBV18,TGTGCCAGCTCGGGACAGGCGCCGAAGGACTATGGCTACACCTTC,CASSGQAPKDYGYTF
NA,TRBJ1-1,TRBD1,TRBV2,TGTGCCAGTTTGGGACAGATGAACACTGAAGCTTTCTTT,CASLGQMNTEAFF
NA,TRBJ2-7,TRBD1,TRBV30,TGTGCCTGGCGGACAGGGACCTACGAGCAGTACTTC,CAWRTGTYEQYF